These T cell receptor beta chains were read from a single sample in a study of neoadjuvant anti-PD-1 for oral cavity cancer. Only in-frame clones appear in the TCRdb table, and some are missing; sequencing was by immunoSEQ multiplex PCR. The table has fewer than 35,000 clones, approximately 87% seen once. The sequencing here drew on PBMCs, taken before nivolumab (anti-PD-1) treatment. These receptors all come from a person aged 35-80 years with oral cavity squamous cell carcinoma. The CDR3 runs from the conserved cysteine through the conserved F or W. Fields, in order: J gene, V gene, D gene, clone size, CDR3 DNA, CDR3 protein. A D gene is named only where the DNA matches it firmly. Only part of the rows carry a size: once, few, many, or a class if the clone is expanded.

TRBJ1-5	TRBV28	TRBD1	-	TGTGCCAGCAGTTTATGGCTACAGGGGGCTGGTCAGCCCCAGCATTTT	CASSLWLQGAGQPQHF
TRBJ2-3	TRBV14	TRBD2	-	TGTGCCAGCAGCCTGGGACTAGCGTCAGATACGCAGTATTTT	CASSLGLASDTQYF
TRBJ2-1	TRBV11-2	-	-	TGTGCCAGCAGCCCCCTGAGGGCGCAATACAATGAGCAGTTCTTC	CASSPLRAQYNEQFF
TRBJ2-7	TRBV5-8	-	-	TGTGCCAGCAGCTTGGGCGGGACAGTCGAGCAGTACTTC	CASSLGGTVEQYF
TRBJ2-3	TRBV9	TRBD1	-	TGTGCCAGCAGCGTAGGTAGGACAGGGGTCACAGATACGCAGTATTTT	CASSVGRTGVTDTQYF
TRBJ2-2	TRBV2	TRBD1	-	TGTGCCAGCACCGGACAGGGACACGGGGAGCTGTTTTTT	CASTGQGHGELFF
TRBJ2-7	TRBV7-6	TRBD1	once	TGTGCCAGCAGCTCAGACAGGGGCGGCTACGAGCAGTACTTC	CASSSDRGGYEQYF
TRBJ2-3	TRBV29-1	TRBD1	-	TGCAGCGTCCAAGGGACAGGGGCAGATACGCAGTATTTT	CSVQGTGADTQYF
TRBJ1-3	TRBV7-9	-	-	TGTGCCAGCAGCTTAGTCTCGGTCGGGACCATATATTTT	CASSLVSVGTIYF
TRBJ1-1	TRBV6-1	-	few	TGTGCCAGCAGTCAAGGGTTTCCATGGGCTGAAGCTTTCTTT	CASSQGFPWAEAFF
TRBJ1-3	TRBV11-2	-	-	TGTGCCAGCAGCTTAGGGCCGGGTTCTGGAAACACCATATATTTT	CASSLGPGSGNTIYF
TRBJ1-6	TRBV4-3	-	-	TGCGCCAGCAGCCAAGTTGACTTAGATTCACCCCTCCACTTT	CASSQVDLDSPLHF
TRBJ1-2	TRBV20-1	TRBD1	-	TGCAGAGCTCAGGGGGCAAGGGGCTACACCTTC	CRAQGARGYTF
TRBJ1-5	TRBV19	TRBD1	once	TGTGCCAGTAGTTCCACAGGGGGCTATCAGCCCCAGCATTTT	CASSSTGGYQPQHF
TRBJ1-1	TRBV29-1	-	-	TGCAGCGTTGATATCTTCTTGGGTGAAGCTTTCTTT	CSVDIFLGEAFF
TRBJ2-2	TRBV7-9	TRBD1	-	TGTGCCAGCAGCATGCTCTGGACAGGGGTAAACACCGGGGAGCTGTTTTTT	CASSMLWTGVNTGELFF
TRBJ2-3	TRBV5-1	-	-	TGCGCCAGCAGCTTTGGGGGGGCCTCCACAGATACGCAGTATTTT	CASSFGGASTDTQYF
TRBJ1-1	TRBV6-1	-	-	TGTGCCAGCAATAGACCGGGACGGGCTGAAGCTTTCTTT	CASNRPGRAEAFF
TRBJ2-7	TRBV29-1	TRBD2	few	TGCAGCGTTACTAGCGGGCCTTATTACGAGCAGTACTTC	CSVTSGPYYEQYF
TRBJ2-1	TRBV19	TRBD1	-	TGTGCCTCCACTAAGAGGACAGGCAAGAATGAGCAGTTCTTC	CASTKRTGKNEQFF
TRBJ1-1	TRBV29-1	-	-	TGCAGCGTTGATCGGGGGACTGAAGCTTTCTTT	CSVDRGTEAFF
TRBJ2-2	TRBV5-4	-	-	TGTGCCAGCAGCTTGGGAACTACGGGGGCAATTGGCGGGGAGCTGTTTTTT	CASSLGTTGAIGGELFF
TRBJ1-5	TRBV6-6	-	-	TGTGCCAGCAGTTATGATAGCAATCAGCCCCAGCATTTT	CASSYDSNQPQHF
TRBJ1-4	TRBV27	-	-	TGTGCCAGCAGTGTTTGGGGCGCGTCGGGGGAAAAACTGTTTTTT	CASSVWGASGEKLFF
TRBJ1-1	TRBV2	-	-	TGTGCCAGCAGTGTGAGGATTGAAGCTTTCTTT	CASSVRIEAFF
TRBJ1-2	TRBV9	-	-	TGTGCCAGCAGCGTCTCAGGGGCAGGGAACTATGGCTACACCTTC	CASSVSGAGNYGYTF
TRBJ2-7	TRBV7-2	-	-	TGTGCCAGCAGCTTAGCCGGACAGTCCCATCGGCTCGAGCAGTACTTC	CASSLAGQSHRLEQYF
TRBJ2-6	TRBV5-5	-	-	TGTGCCAGCAGCAGGGGACTGGCTGGGGCTGGGGCCAACGTCCTGACTTTC	CASSRGLAGAGANVLTF
TRBJ2-1	TRBV5-4	TRBD1	-	TGTGCCAGCAGCTTGGCCCCGGGACAGGCTACCAATGAGCAGTTCTTC	CASSLAPGQATNEQFF
TRBJ1-1	TRBV30	-	-	TGTGCCTGGAGTATCCGTGCGAACACTGAAGCTTTCTTT	CAWSIRANTEAFF
TRBJ2-1	TRBV5-1	TRBD1	-	TGCGCCAGCAGCTTGGCATCCGGGACAGGGCACAATGAGCAGTTCTTC	CASSLASGTGHNEQFF
TRBJ1-1	TRBV30	-	-	TGTGCCTGGACCGTCCGAGCCAGCCGGGGCACTGAAGCTTTCTTT	CAWTVRASRGTEAFF
TRBJ1-2	TRBV19	-	-	TGTGCCAGTACCCTGACAGGCCCAACGGGCGGCTACACCTTC	CASTLTGPTGGYTF
TRBJ1-5	TRBV10-2	TRBD1	-	TGCGCCAGCAGTAGGGACAGGGGGGGCAATCAGCCCCAGCATTTT	CASSRDRGGNQPQHF
TRBJ2-3	TRBV21-1	-	-	TGTGCCAGCATGGTACTCGACACCACAGATACGCAGTATTTT	CASMVLDTTDTQYF
TRBJ2-5	TRBV14	-	once	TGTGCCAGCAGCCAGGGAATGCAAGAGACCCAGTACTTC	CASSQGMQETQYF
TRBJ2-1	TRBV19	TRBD1	once	TGTGCCAGTAGTACAGGGGGGGACAGGGTTAATGAGCAGTTCTTC	CASSTGGDRVNEQFF
TRBJ1-5	TRBV5-5	-	-	TGTGCCAGCAGCTTGAGGGGGGGTTGGAATCAGCCCCAGCATTTT	CASSLRGGWNQPQHF
TRBJ1-4	TRBV6-6	TRBD1	-	TGTGCCAGCAGTTACTCTGCAGGGGGTAATGAAAAACTGTTTTTT	CASSYSAGGNEKLFF
TRBJ2-2	TRBV10-3	-	-	TGTGCCATCAGTGAGTCAGGAGGCACCGGGGAGCTGTTTTTT	CAISESGGTGELFF
TRBJ1-2	TRBV15	-	-	TGTGCCACCAGCAGAGAGGGGGCGGGCGGCTACACCTTC	CATSREGAGGYTF
TRBJ2-5	TRBV2	-	-	TGTGCCAGCACGCTTCTAGCGGAGACCCAGTACTTC	CASTLLAETQYF
TRBJ1-5	TRBV7-9	-	-	TGTGCCAGCAGCTTTCTAGGGGACAATCAGCCCCAGCATTTT	CASSFLGDNQPQHF
TRBJ2-7	TRBV29-1	TRBD1	-	TGCAGCGTTGAACGGGGACAGGGCTACGAGCAGTACTTC	CSVERGQGYEQYF
TRBJ2-7	TRBV11-2	-	-	TGTGCCAGCAGTCTTACGTCCTCTGGGCGGGCAACCTACGAGCAGTACTTC	CASSLTSSGRATYEQYF